This T cell receptor beta chain came from a study of Graves' ophthalmopathy and Graves' hyperthyroidism. Study-level information: Untreated patients at initial diagnosis provided peripheral blood.

Researchers took RNA transcripts and amplified TCR beta CDR3 regions from them. RT-PCR was first run with HTBI primers, then multiplex PCR in a second round. Each CDR3 protein is one row after TCRdb ran MiXCR on the multiplex PCR reads. The sample consists of 660,000 or so distinct CDR3 sequences, 35% to 45% of them appearing once. Ophthalmopathic donors had moderate-to-severe activity, CAS ≥3 and NOSPECS ≥4, with disease that had lasted under 3 months. Enrollment excluded any patients with other autoimmune diseases, uncontrolled infections, pregnancy or lactation. Fresh peripheral blood, 10 ml, was the PBMC source. V dropped 0 bases and J dropped 6 bases, with 19 bases sitting between them. The CDR3 contains 17 residues. Looked up from germline, CDR1 is ENHRY and CDR2 is SYGVKD.

The sequencing sample was made of peripheral blood. The source is an adult man with Graves' ophthalmopathy. The chain has TRBV10-3 and TRBJ2-3; D is ambiguous. CDR3 sequence (DNA): TGTGCCATCAGTGAGTCTTTAGGGTCAGCACTTACGGATACGCAGTATTTT. Encoded protein: CAISESLGSALTDTQYF.